Below, 11 T cell receptor beta chains from the same sample are listed, as sequenced in a study of HIV-infected patients and healthy controls. TCRdb reprocessed the 5' RACE reads via MiXCR and lists one record per CDR3 protein. The sample contains about 67,000 distinct CDR3 sequences, about a sixth of which appear only once. The specimen sequenced was CD4+ T cells from blood. The receptor set was obtained from a human donor in good health.

This chain links TRBV6-5 with TRBJ1-5; tentative D call: TRBD1 (5 bases). This CDR3 has 14 residues. CDR1 MNHEY and CDR2 SVGAGI come from the germline V gene. The ends were cut back, 5 bases at V and 1 base at J, with 9 bases in the middle. Here the CDR3 DNA reads TGTGCCAGCAGTGGTTGGGGCAGCAATCAGCCCCAGCATTTT. Its protein product is CASSGWGSNQPQHF.

In this sample, this clonotype turned up a few times. The chain couples TRBV4-3 to TRBJ2-3; TRBD2 is a possible D gene (7 bases). Trimming took 8 bases from V and 6 from J, leaving 33 bases between them. CDR3 length: 19 residues. Germline V gives CDR1 LGHNA, CDR2 YSLEER. The CDR3: CASRGALFGGASSFDTQYF. CDR3 bases: TGCGCCAGCCGGGGGGCTCTCTTCGGGGGCGCATCGAGTTTCGATACGCAGTATTTT.

In its sample, this clonotype was seen many times. The gene calls are TRBV12-3 or TRBV12-4 and TRBJ2-7; D may be TRBD1 (6 bases). The CDR3 contains 13 residues. V was shortened by 1 base and J by 3 bases, with 7 bases between the two germline ends. Here the CDR3 reads CASSLGTVYEQYF. CDR3 DNA sequence: TGTGCCAGCAGTTTAGGGACAGTCTACGAGCAGTACTTC.

The chain is built from TRBV6-1 and TRBJ1-5, with 10 bases that match TRBD1. The germline V gene has CDR1 MNHNS and CDR2 SASEGT. The CDR3 has 14 amino acids. After removal of 6 bases from V and 11 bases from J, the junction contained 10 bases not matched to a gene. The CDR3 sequence: CASRTDRGKGTQHF. The DNA for the CDR3 is TGTGCCAGCAGAACGGACAGGGGGAAGGGGACCCAGCATTTT.

This clonotype was picked up a small number of times. V and J are TRBV7-2 and TRBJ2-7; weak D call: TRBD2 (6 bases). This CDR3 has 16 amino acids. Germline V gene sequence: CDR1 SGHTA, CDR2 FQGNSA. The ends were cut back, 5 bases at V and 9 bases at J, with 26 bases in the middle. The CDR3 region is CASSPAIGTAVLGQYF. The CDR3 DNA reads as TGTGCCAGCAGCCCCGCCATCGGGACTGCGGTCTTGGGGCAGTACTTC.

The table lists this clonotype with a few counts. This chain uses TRBV28 with TRBJ1-1; D possibly corresponds to TRBD1 (6 bases). The CDR3 totals 16 residues. Trimming cost V 7 bases and J 1 base, with 19 bases left between them. Germline V gene lookup returns CDR1 MDHEN and CDR2 SYDVKM. Here the CDR3 DNA reads TGTGCCAGCACCATCCGATCGGGGGGGCCGAACACTGAAGCTTTCTTT. This codes for CASTIRSGGPNTEAFF.

In this sample, this clonotype turned up a few times. The chain carries TRBV7-6 and TRBJ1-6, with D maybe TRBD1 (5 bases). The CDR3 has 15 residues. The germline CDR1 and CDR2 sequences are SGHVS and FNYEAQ. Trimming removed 6 bases at V and 8 bases at J, with 17 bases between. The CDR3 spells CASRLQDSHYSPLHF. CDR3 nucleotide sequence: TGTGCCAGCAGGTTACAGGATTCGCATTATTCACCCCTCCACTTT.

This clonotype was seen only a few times. The chain employs TRBV12-3 or TRBV12-4 and TRBJ1-2, with no clear D. The CDR3 consists of 12 residues. Trimming removed 6 bases from V and 8 bases from J, with 13 bases in between. The CDR3 reads CASSLHPQGYTF. The DNA for the CDR3 is TGTGCCAGCAGCTTGCACCCCCAGGGCTACACCTTC.

This clonotype was seen only a few times. The chain combines TRBV7-9 with TRBJ2-4; 16 bases are a match to TRBD2. CDR3 length equals 17 residues. V lost 4 bases and J lost 7; bases outside the gene matches: 7. CDR1 SEHNR and CDR2 FQNEAQ come from the germline V gene (reference sequence). The CDR3 nucleotides are TGTGCCAGCAGCTGGGGACTAGCGGGAGGGCCGCTGAACATTCAGTACTTC. This gives the protein CASSWGLAGGPLNIQYF.

This clonotype was seen only a few times. The genes are TRBV19 and TRBJ2-1, with TRBD2 matching 9 bases. In germline, CDR1 is LNHDA, CDR2 SQIVND (reference sequence). Germline trimming cut 1 base from V and 5 bases from J; bases unmatched to any gene: 3. The CDR3 consists of 15 residues. CDR3 sequence reads: CASSIGGLANNEQFF. The CDR3 coding sequence is TGTGCCAGTAGTATAGGTGGACTAGCGAACAATGAGCAGTTCTTC.

The chain combines TRBV10-3 with TRBJ2-7, with D possibly matching TRBD2 (6 bases). V dropped 0 bases and J dropped 10 bases, with 16 bases sitting between them. Per germline, CDR1 ENHRY and CDR2 SYGVKD. The CDR3 has 14 amino acids. CDR3 region: CAISESGGEVGQYF. CDR3 in DNA: TGTGCCATCAGTGAGTCAGGAGGGGAAGTAGGACAGTACTTC.